One sample yielded the 26 T cell receptor beta chains listed below, sequenced in a study of Graves' ophthalmopathy and Graves' hyperthyroidism (dated by TCRdb to the late 2010s). Instrument on record: Illumina HiSeq 2000. For repertoire sequencing, the TCR beta CDR3 regions were amplified from RNA transcripts. HTBI primers and the Qiagen OneStep RT-PCR kit were used in a first-round RT-PCR, which was followed by a second-round multiplex PCR, size selection and purification. Clones were called with MiXCR by TCRdb after fastp trimmed the public reads at Q25, and only in-frame beta chains were retained. When rows share a CDR3 protein, they turn into one entry using the most common DNA and genes. The sample data list 400,000 to 450,000 distinct CDR3 sequences, and approximately 21% of these were observed just once. The ten largest clones take up roughly 3% of the sample. Sequencing was done on a sample of peripheral blood. All receptors come from a woman between 18 and 29 years old with stable Graves' hyperthyroidism. Donor details come from another sample of the same person, matched by shared clones.

This clonotype was seen repeatedly, ten times or more. The genes are TRBV10-3 and TRBJ1-2, with TRBD1 as a possible D gene (5 bases). The V and J ends lost 0 bases and 11 bases respectively, with 16 bases between them. Per germline, CDR1 ENHRY and CDR2 SYGVKD. The CDR3 has 14 amino acids. CDR3: CAISESPPDTGYTF. In nucleotides, the CDR3 is TGTGCCATCAGTGAGTCGCCCCCGGACACGGGGTACACCTTC.

This clonotype has ten or more counts. This chain joins TRBV6-5 and TRBJ1-1; no clear D gene. The germline CDR1 and CDR2 sequences are MNHEY and SVGAGI. CDR3 length equals 14 residues. V lost 5 bases and J lost 3, with 13 bases in between. DNA for the CDR3: TGTGCCAGCAGTATCAGGCCCCTGGACACTGAAGCTTTCTTT. Amino acid sequence: CASSIRPLDTEAFF.

This clonotype was detected ten times or more. V usage is TRBV3-1 and J usage is TRBJ2-7, with 16 bases fitting TRBD2. V was pared by 5 bases and J by 4 bases, with 5 bases of the junction left unmatched. Germline CDR1 is LGHDT and CDR2 is YNNKEL (reference sequence). The CDR3 spans 16 residues. The CDR3, as DNA: TGTGCCAGCAGCGTGGGACTAGCGGGAGGGCTGTACGAGCAGTACTTC. Translating it yields CASSVGLAGGLYEQYF.

This clonotype has ten or more counts. Possible read error: a much larger clone is one base away. The gene calls are TRBV2 and TRBJ1-6; D possibly corresponds to TRBD1 (6 bases). The CDR3 runs to 16 residues. Looked up from germline, CDR1 is SNHLY and CDR2 is FYNNEI. CDR3 nucleotide sequence: TGTGCCAGCAGGCGCGCCGGGACACTTCATAATTCACACCTCCACTTT. The encoded protein is CASRRAGTLHNSHLHF.

This clonotype was found many times. The chain combines TRBV9 with TRBJ2-6, with D possibly being TRBD1 (6 bases). The CDR3 is 13 residues long. The germline V gene has CDR1 SGDLS and CDR2 YYNGEE. V was clipped by 3 bases and J by 12 bases, with 13 bases between them. The CDR3 is CASSGDNPGVLTF. CDR3 DNA sequence: TGTGCCAGCAGCGGGGACAACCCAGGCGTCCTGACTTTC.

A note on this clonotype: A much larger clone lies a single base off, so this may be a read error. The conserved closing phenylalanine or tryptophan is absent in this CDR3, likely reflecting a read error. The chain joins TRBV24-1 to TRBJ1-1; no definite D call. The CDR3 spans 11 residues. Germline values: CDR1 KGHDR, CDR2 SFDVKD. V lost 5 bases and J 7 bases, leaving 7 bases between the germline ends. The CDR3 coding sequence is TGTGCCACCAGTGCGGGCCTTGAAGCTTTCTTG. Translated, it gives CATSAGLEAFL.

The chain joins TRBV11-2 to TRBJ2-7; D not resolved. Trimming stripped 6 bases from V and 8 bases from J, with 26 bases between. The CDR3 runs 16 residues. Germline CDR1 and CDR2: SGHAT and FQNNGV. In DNA form, the CDR3 reads TGTGCCAGCAGTCCCCCCGGGCTCTCCGCCATCGGAAAGCAGTACTTC. This gives the protein CASSPPGLSAIGKQYF.

At least ten counts were recorded for this clonotype. The chain has TRBV7-8 and TRBJ2-5; 7 nucleotides align to TRBD1. The length of the CDR3 is 15 residues. Losses at the gene ends were 4 bases for V and 2 bases for J; bases not matched to a gene: 7. Germline V CDR1 and CDR2: SGHVS, FQNEAQ. CDR3 DNA: TGTGCCAGCAGCTCTAATTGGGGACAGCAAGAGACCCAGTACTTC. It specifies CASSSNWGQQETQYF. Drawing the rest from reference TRBV7-8 and TRBJ2-5, the complete variable domain is GAGVSQSPRYKVAKRGQDVALRCDPISGHVSLFWYQQALGQGPEFLTYFQNEAQLDKSGLPSDRFFAERPEGSVSTLKIQRTQQEDSAVYLCASSSNWGQQETQYFGPGTRLLVL.

The gene calls are TRBV11-2 and TRBJ2-5, with a possible D match to TRBD2 (6 bases). The CDR3 runs 16 residues. Germline values: CDR1 SGHAT, CDR2 FQNNGV. With 0 bases removed from V and 5 bases from J, the gap between germline ends came to 16 bases. For the CDR3, the DNA is TGTGCCAGCAGCTTAGATCTACCGGGTGCGGGGGAGACCCAGTACTTC. Amino acids: CASSLDLPGAGETQYF. Drawing the rest from reference TRBV11-2 and TRBJ2-5, the complete variable domain is EAGVAQSPRYKIIEKRQSVAFWCNPISGHATLYWYQQILGQGPKLLIQFQNNGVVDDSQLPKDRFSAERLKGVDSTLKIQPAKLEDSAVYLCASSLDLPGAGETQYFGPGTRLLVL.

This clonotype has a handful of counts. The V gene is TRBV12-3 or TRBV12-4, the J gene TRBJ2-5; D possibly matches TRBD1 or TRBD2 (5 bases each). The CDR3 totals 15 residues. Trimming cost V 5 bases and J 2 bases, with 15 bases left between them. This CDR3 reads CASSPHGTSQETQYF. The CDR3 region has the DNA TGTGCCAGCAGTCCTCACGGGACCTCTCAAGAGACCCAGTACTTC.

This clonotype was observed many times. The CDR3 loop is CSARVTGRAYEQYF. CDR3 sequence (DNA): TGCAGTGCTAGAGTAACCGGGAGGGCCTACGAGCAGTACTTC. The V gene is TRBV20-1, the J gene TRBJ2-7, with 8 positions matching TRBD2. The V gene end was trimmed by 1 base and the J gene end by 2 bases; junction bases not matched to a gene: 4. CDR1 DFQATT and CDR2 SNEGSKA come from the germline V gene (reference sequence). The CDR3 runs to 14 residues.

The chain is built from TRBV7-9 and TRBJ2-5; D gene uncertain. The germline gives CDR1 SEHNR, CDR2 FQNEAQ (reference sequence). The V gene lost 7 bases and the J gene lost 2 bases, with 8 bases spanning the gap. This CDR3 has 12 amino acids. CDR3 DNA: TGTGCCAGCAACTGGATGCAAGAGACCCAGTACTTC. Its protein product is CASNWMQETQYF.

About this clonotype: Being one base from a much bigger clone, this may be a read error. The chain has TRBV20-1 and TRBJ2-5; possibly TRBD1 for D (6 bases). The CDR3 is made up of 14 amino acids. Germline V gene data show CDR1 as DFQATT and CDR2 as SNEGSKA (reference sequence). CDR3 coding DNA: TGCAGTGCTATAGGGGGATACAGCGGAGAGACCAAGTACTTC. Amino acids: CSAIGGYSGETKYF.

This clonotype was seen repeatedly, ten times or more. V is TRBV29-1 and J is TRBJ2-7; 7 bases map to TRBD2. The CDR3 loop spans 14 amino acids. Looked up from germline, CDR1 is SQVTM and CDR2 is ANQGSEA. Trimming took 7 bases from V and 3 from J; bases not matched to a gene: 12. The CDR3 nucleotides read TGCAGCGCTCGCCAGGCGGGAGCCATCTACGAGCAGTACTTC. This gives the protein CSARQAGAIYEQYF.

This clonotype was seen a few times. The chain couples TRBV6-1 to TRBJ2-7, with D unresolved. Trimming pared 8 bases from V and 7 bases from J, leaving 21 bases between. The CDR3 length is 14 residues. Germline V lookup: CDR1 MNHNS, CDR2 SASEGT. CDR3 protein: CASLERSEDGEQYF. For the CDR3, the DNA is TGTGCCAGCTTGGAGCGATCTGAGGATGGGGAGCAGTACTTC.

This clonotype was observed at least ten times. The chain has TRBV3-1 and TRBJ1-2; TRBD1 agrees at 7 bases. This CDR3 is 13 amino acids long. V lost 5 bases and J lost 7; bases outside the gene matches: 7. Germline V gene sequence: CDR1 LGHDT, CDR2 YNNKEL (reference sequence). CDR3 loop: CASSDVQGFGYTF. CDR3 DNA sequence: TGTGCCAGCAGCGACGTACAGGGGTTTGGCTACACCTTC.

This clonotype was counted ten times or more. The V and J genes are TRBV6-2 or TRBV6-3 and TRBJ2-7; tentatively, D is TRBD1 or TRBD2 (5 bases each). In germline, CDR1 is MNHEY, CDR2 SVGEGT. V shed 2 bases and J shed 7 bases, with 15 bases lying between them. The CDR3 contains 14 residues. The CDR3 DNA follows: TGTGCCAGCAGTTACAAAGGAGAAGGGACGGAGCAGTACTTC. This sequence encodes CASSYKGEGTEQYF.

In this sample, this clonotype turned up many times. The CDR3 bases are TGTGCCAGCAGCTTGGGACTAGCGGCCTCCTACGAGCAGTACTTC. Translated, it gives CASSLGLAASYEQYF. The V and J genes are TRBV7-2 and TRBJ2-7; 11 nucleotides match TRBD2. The J segment lost 0 bases and the V segment lost 3 bases, leaving 1 base of the junction unmatched. Per germline, CDR1 SGHTA and CDR2 FQGNSA. This CDR3 spans 15 amino acids.

This clonotype was seen at least ten times. V and J are TRBV5-1 and TRBJ2-7, with D maybe TRBD1 (5 bases). Trimming left V 2 bases short and J 2 bases short, with 11 bases between. This CDR3 is 14 amino acids long. CDR1 and CDR2 from the germline V gene are SGHRS and YFSETQ. The CDR3 region is CASSFSDSTYEQYF. The CDR3 DNA reads as TGCGCCAGCAGCTTCTCTGACAGCACCTACGAGCAGTACTTC.

The table lists this clonotype with many counts. The chain couples TRBV7-3 to TRBJ2-7; maybe TRBD1 (6 bases). The CDR3 runs to 15 residues. Germline V gene data show CDR1 as SGHTA and CDR2 as FQGTGA. V was trimmed by 1 base and J by 5 bases, leaving 15 bases between them. The CDR3 DNA sequence: TGTGCCAGCAGCTTAAGGTTCGGGACACTTAACGAGCAGTACTTC. It codes for CASSLRFGTLNEQYF.

This clonotype was observed many times. At one boundary the junction diverges from the germline segment, which might be a read error. The rearrangement links TRBV30 to TRBJ1-6, with 8 positions matching TRBD1. The CDR3 sequence is 13 residues long. Germline V gene data show CDR1 as GTSNPN and CDR2 as SVGIG (reference sequence). For the CDR3, the DNA is TGTGCCTGGAGCGGAACAGGGGGGACCGGCCCCCTTTTT. It yields the protein CAWSGTGGTGPLF.

V is TRBV6-4 and J is TRBJ2-5, with 8 bases lining up with TRBD1. After removal of 6 bases from V and 5 bases from J, the junction contained 8 bases not matched to a gene. The CDR3 is made up of 14 amino acids. Looked up from germline, CDR1 is MRHNA and CDR2 is SNTAGT. CDR3 region: CASRGQGWQETQYF. DNA for the CDR3: TGTGCCAGCAGAGGACAGGGATGGCAGGAGACCCAGTACTTC.

This clonotype was picked up many times. Here the CDR3 DNA reads TGTGCCAGCAGTCTAGACAGGGGGGATCAGCCCCAGCATTTT. This sequence encodes CASSLDRGDQPQHF. This chain joins TRBV7-9 and TRBJ1-5, with TRBD1 identical over 9 bases. CDR1 is SEHNR, CDR2 FQNEAQ, per germline (reference sequence). The CDR3 covers 14 residues. Trimming removed 6 bases from V and 5 bases from J; junction bases left unmatched: 5.

In its sample, this clonotype was seen many times. The chain uses TRBV28 and TRBJ1-2; weak D call: TRBD1 (5 bases). In germline, CDR1 is MDHEN, CDR2 SYDVKM. The CDR3 totals 13 residues. Trimming cost V 5 bases and J 2 bases, with 9 bases left between them. The CDR3 here is CASSLQENYGYTF. The CDR3 DNA reads as TGTGCCAGCAGTCTACAGGAGAACTATGGCTACACCTTC.

V is TRBV11-2 and J is TRBJ1-2, with TRBD1 identical over 7 bases. There are 16 residues in the CDR3. V gave up 4 bases and J gave up 7 bases; unmatched junction bases: 15. Germline V lookup: CDR1 SGHAT, CDR2 FQNNGV. The CDR3: CASSSLTRGQTGGYTF. The CDR3, as DNA: TGTGCCAGCAGCTCGCTAACCCGGGGACAGACTGGTGGCTACACCTTC.

The chain couples TRBV6-1 to TRBJ2-7; 9 bases align to TRBD2. The J segment lost 3 bases and the V segment lost 6 bases, leaving 6 bases of the junction unmatched. Germline V gene lookup returns CDR1 MNHNS and CDR2 SASEGT. CDR3 length equals 14 residues. The CDR3 region has the DNA TGTGCCAGCAGGGTAGCGGGAGACAACTACGAGCAGTACTTC. Translating it yields CASRVAGDNYEQYF.